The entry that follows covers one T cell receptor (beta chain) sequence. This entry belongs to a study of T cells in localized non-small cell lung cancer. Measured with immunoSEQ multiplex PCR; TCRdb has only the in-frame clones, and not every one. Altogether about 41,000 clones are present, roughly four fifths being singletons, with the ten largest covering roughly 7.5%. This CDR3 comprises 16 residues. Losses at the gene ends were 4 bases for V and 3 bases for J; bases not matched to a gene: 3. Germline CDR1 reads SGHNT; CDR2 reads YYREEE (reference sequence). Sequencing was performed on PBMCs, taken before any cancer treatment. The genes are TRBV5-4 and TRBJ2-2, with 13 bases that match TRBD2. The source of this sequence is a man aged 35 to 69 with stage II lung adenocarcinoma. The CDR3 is CASSPGTSGDTGELFF. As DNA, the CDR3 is TGTGCCAGCAGCCCCGGGACTAGCGGGGACACCGGGGAGCTGTTTTTT. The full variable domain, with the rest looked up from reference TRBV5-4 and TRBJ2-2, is ETGVTQSPTHLIKTRGQQVTLRCSSQSGHNTVSWYQQALGQGPQFIFQYYREEENGRGNFPPRFSGLQFPNYSSELNVNALELDDSALYLCASSPGTSGDTGELFFGEGSRLTVL.